A single sample is the source of the 18 T cell receptor beta chains below, sequenced in a study of regulatory T cells in long-lasting Graves disease. Assembly of TCR beta libraries relied on iRepertoire HTBI primers together with Arm-PCR of CDR3 regions. TCRdb fed the multiplex PCR reads into MiXCR, producing one record per CDR3 protein. The sample lists over 500,000 distinct CDR3 sequences; 15% to 20% were seen once. Specified time point: newly diagnosed GD, antithyroid drugs for less than 3 months. PBMC-derived RNA was used for the TCR library. The same specimen was also included in a second study, on T cells in Graves' hyperthyroidism and ophthalmopathy.

The source was peripheral blood mononuclear cells (PBMCs), collected at new diagnosis, from a patient treated with antithyroid drugs. Receptors were obtained from a man younger than 30 with Graves disease.

This clonotype was counted many times. The chain couples TRBV7-9 to TRBJ2-7; D ambiguous. The CDR3 consists of 12 residues. Between the trimmed V and J ends, which lost 5 bases and 2 bases, there was a span of 7 bases. Germline CDR1 SEHNR, CDR2 FQNEAQ (reference sequence). Written as DNA, the CDR3 is TGTGCCAGCAGCGGCGTCGCCTACGAGCAGTACTTC. The encoded protein is CASSGVAYEQYF.

This clonotype has ten or more counts. V usage is TRBV12-3 or TRBV12-4 and J usage is TRBJ2-1; D gene unclear. With 1 base removed from V and 12 bases from J, the gap between germline ends came to 10 bases. The CDR3 totals 12 residues. The CDR3 region is CASSLGYQGQFF. CDR3 coding DNA: TGTGCCAGCAGTTTAGGTTATCAAGGGCAGTTCTTC.

In the case of this clonotype: A read error may explain this, as a much larger clone is one base away. The chain is built from TRBV28 and TRBJ1-1; no clear D. The germline gives CDR1 MDHEN, CDR2 SYDVKM. The CDR3 covers 12 residues. V lost 2 bases to trimming and J lost 5 bases, with 6 bases between them. The CDR3 DNA sequence: TGTGCCAGCAGTTTAATAGTTACTGAAGCTTTCTTT. This translates into CASSLIVTEAFF.

In its sample, this clonotype was seen many times. The chain has TRBV27 and TRBJ2-7, with D unclear. Looked up from germline, CDR1 is MNHEY and CDR2 is SMNVEV (reference sequence). V was trimmed by 6 bases and J by 1 base, leaving 19 bases between them. The CDR3 covers 16 residues. This CDR3 is CASSYAPAVISYEQYF. The CDR3 bases are TGTGCCAGCAGCTATGCCCCGGCAGTTATTTCCTACGAGCAGTACTTC.

This clonotype was picked up a small number of times. V gene TRBV20-1 combines with J gene TRBJ2-5, with 13 bases fitting TRBD2. The germline V gene encodes CDR1 DFQATT and CDR2 SNEGSKA (reference sequence). V gave up 3 bases and J gave up 5 bases; unmatched junction bases: 6. CDR3 length: 15 amino acids. CDR3: CSASWTSGSWETQYF. DNA of the CDR3: TGCAGTGCTAGCTGGACTAGCGGGAGTTGGGAGACCCAGTACTTC.

This chain links TRBV29-1 with TRBJ2-1, with D maybe TRBD2 (6 bases). This CDR3 comprises 15 residues. Trimming took 7 bases from V and 1 from J, leaving 17 bases between them. The germline V gene encodes CDR1 SQVTM and CDR2 ANQGSEA. CDR3 in DNA: TGCAGCGCTGAGGTCGGGGGAGTATCCTACAATGAGCAGTTCTTC. This gives the protein CSAEVGGVSYNEQFF.

The chain combines TRBV20-1 with TRBJ1-1; the D is unclear. The germline CDR1 and CDR2 sequences are DFQATT and SNEGSKA (reference sequence). Trimming cost V 3 bases and J 5 bases, with 10 bases left between them. This CDR3 contains 12 residues. The CDR3 sequence: CSARSGPTEAFF. CDR3 bases: TGCAGTGCTAGGTCCGGACCAACTGAAGCTTTCTTT.

This clonotype was found many times. The chain links TRBV29-1 to TRBJ2-1; 10 bases align to TRBD2. V gave up 6 bases and J gave up 6 bases; unmatched junction bases: 8. This CDR3 region has 14 residues. Germline lookup yields CDR1 SQVTM and CDR2 ANQGSEA. Written as DNA, the CDR3 is TGCAGCGTAGGAAGCGGGAGGGCCTTCAATGAGCAGTTCTTC. It codes for CSVGSGRAFNEQFF.

This clonotype was counted at least ten times. The chain links TRBV5-6 to TRBJ2-3; perhaps TRBD2 as D (6 bases). The CDR3 covers 15 residues. Trimming removed 4 bases from V and 3 bases from J, with 15 bases in between. Germline CDR1 and CDR2: SGHDT and YYEEEE. The CDR3 reads CASSLRRGETDTQYF. CDR3 coding DNA: TGTGCCAGCAGCCTGAGGCGGGGAGAAACAGATACGCAGTATTTT.

The V gene is TRBV4-1, the J gene TRBJ2-2; maybe TRBD1 (6 bases). Trimming took 7 bases from V and 7 from J, leaving 19 bases between them. The CDR3 has 15 amino acids. Germline V gene sequence: CDR1 MGHRA, CDR2 YSYEKL. This CDR3 reads CASKRDNWVGGELFF. The CDR3 DNA follows: TGCGCCAGCAAACGGGACAACTGGGTAGGCGGGGAGCTGTTTTTT.

Many counts were recorded for this clonotype. The rearrangement uses TRBV20-1 and TRBJ1-5; TRBD1 matches at 8 bases. The germline gives CDR1 DFQATT, CDR2 SNEGSKA (reference sequence). V was clipped by 5 bases and J by 4 bases; unmatched bases: 7. This CDR3 has 14 amino acids. Here the CDR3 reads CSAYQGARNQPQHF. In DNA, the CDR3 is TGCAGTGCTTACCAGGGGGCGCGGAATCAGCCCCAGCATTTT.

The table lists this clonotype with many counts. This sequence joins TRBV3-1 and TRBJ1-5, with 9 bases that match TRBD1. Germline CDR1 is LGHDT and CDR2 is YNNKEL (reference sequence). The CDR3 covers 15 residues. The V segment lost 1 base and the J segment 3 bases; nucleotides outside the gene matches: 1. The CDR3 loop is CASSQGTGDNQPQHF. The CDR3 nucleotides read TGTGCCAGCAGCCAAGGGACAGGGGACAATCAGCCCCAGCATTTT.

CDR3 bases: TGTGCCAGCAGCCTATATCCGGGACAGAATGCCAATGAGCAGTTCTTC. Translated: CASSLYPGQNANEQFF. The genes are TRBV12-3 or TRBV12-4 and TRBJ2-1; TRBD1 agrees at 7 bases. The CDR3 is made up of 16 amino acids. With 6 bases clipped from V and 6 bases from J, the junction kept 14 bases outside the gene matches.

This clonotype has a single count. A read error may be the cause here, since a much bigger clone is one base away. The V call is TRBV27, the J call TRBJ2-3, with 9 bases identical to TRBD2. Germline CDR1 and CDR2: MNHEY and SMNVEV (reference sequence). This CDR3 spans 15 amino acids. J gave up 5 bases and V 6 bases, and 9 bases lay outside the gene matches. CDR3 residues: CASSLSGRKGDTQYF. The CDR3 DNA reads TGTGCCAGCAGCCTTAGCGGGAGAAAAGGAGATACGCAGTATTTT.

This clonotype was observed a few times. The DNA of the CDR3 is TGTGCCTGGAGTGTACTTGGGACAGGGCTAGAGACCCAGTACTTC. This codes for CAWSVLGTGLETQYF. V gene TRBV30 combines with J gene TRBJ2-5; 9 bases agree with TRBD1. The CDR3 runs to 15 residues. Germline V gene sequence: CDR1 GTSNPN, CDR2 SVGIG (reference sequence). V trimming: 0 bases; J trimming: 4 bases; junction bases outside the gene matches: 6.

This clonotype has a count of ten or more. The V call is TRBV6-1, the J call TRBJ2-7, with a tentative D call TRBD2 (6 bases). Trimming left V 6 bases short and J 6 bases short, with 12 bases between. The CDR3 consists of 12 residues. The V gene's germline CDR1 is MNHNS and CDR2 SASEGT. CDR3 bases: TGTGCCAGCAGCGGAGGGTACTCCGAGCAGTACTTC. This gives the protein CASSGGYSEQYF.

The rearrangement joins TRBV3-1 to TRBJ2-2; D may be TRBD1 (6 bases). V was trimmed by 5 bases and J by 0 bases, leaving 13 bases between them. CDR3 length: 16 residues. Germline loops: CDR1 LGHDT, CDR2 YNNKEL (reference sequence). CDR3 bases: TGTGCCAGCAGCGGGACCGGGACAACGAACACCGGGGAGCTGTTTTTT. This codes for CASSGTGTTNTGELFF.

This sequence joins TRBV2 and TRBJ1-6; no clear D. Trimming took off 6 bases at V and 7 bases at J, with 13 bases between the two ends. The CDR3 has 14 amino acids. Germline V CDR1 and CDR2: SNHLY, FYNNEI. The DNA of the CDR3 is TGTGCCAGCAGGCTTAAGGCAGCCAATTCACCCCTCCACTTT. Amino acid sequence: CASRLKAANSPLHF.